This record looks at one TCR beta chain sequence and its context. What it recognizes is unknown. An end of the junction does not agree with germline; a read error may underlie this. The sample originates from a study of shared clonotypes between healthy human individuals. Regarding the study as a whole: Generation probabilities of non-shared clonotypes were lower (relative to those shared by all four donors).

An approximately 210 ng quantity of DNA, approximately 29,000 T cell genomes, went into the sorted-subset replicate PCRs. TCRdb's copy holds only in-frame clones and misses some; the assay was immunoSEQ multiplex PCR. The table has under 1,100,000 clones, around 76% seen once. This CDR3 has 14 residues. Germline V gives CDR1 SSHAT, CDR2 FNYEAQ (reference sequence). Everyone who donated was a Caucasian adult who lived in Nashville, Tennessee. Division of CD4+ cells produced a CD45RA+ naive subset and a CD45RA-negative memory subset. This sequence originates from a man between 18 and 29 years old in good health. Sequencing used memory CD4+ T cells sorted from blood. Subset in this sample: CD45RA-negative fraction. The chain couples TRBV7-7 to TRBJ2-2; no clear D gene. The DNA for the CDR3 is TGTGCTAGCAGCTCAAGCACGAACACCGGGGAGCTGTTTTTT. It encodes CASSSSTNTGELFF.